This T cell receptor beta chain was sequenced during a study of OX40 agonist ivuxolimab in advanced cancers. Study details: Every 2 weeks, ivuxolimab was infused into the patients intravenously at between 0.01 and 10 mg/kg.

V shed 4 bases and J 2 bases; nucleotides not matched to a gene: 5. Germline V gene sequence: CDR1 MNHNS, CDR2 SASEGT. The CDR3 is 16 residues long. Study conclusions and caveats: What antigens the expanded peripheral T cells recognized was never established.

For this clone: Its antigen is unidentified.

Sequencing used immunoSEQ multiplex PCR; TCRdb keeps in-frame clones, though not all of them. The sample has 80,000 to 95,000 clones, about 88% seen once. The sequence was obtained from an adult with an advanced solid tumor such as melanoma, head and neck, liver or kidney cancer. This chain connects TRBV6-1 to TRBJ2-3; 11 bases match TRBD2. The sequencing used CD4+ or CD8+ T cells sorted from blood, collected in a trial of the OX40 agonist ivuxolimab. Here the CDR3 reads CASSGLAGLYTDTQYF. CDR3 nucleotides: TGTGCCAGCAGTGGACTAGCGGGGCTCTACACAGATACGCAGTATTTT.